Listed below are T cell receptor beta chains from one sample, sequenced in a study of blood T cell repertoires in COVID-19. The protocol was immunoSEQ multiplex PCR, while the TCRdb copy is restricted to in-frame clones and leaves out a portion. The table records 230,000 or so clones, 84% of them present only once. The specimen sequenced was peripheral blood. Source of these receptors: a man aged 45 to 65 with active or convalescent COVID-19. Each CDR3 is given with its conserved first and last residue. The D gene is left open where the match is weak. Only part of the rows carry a size: once, few, many, or a class if the clone is expanded.

J,size,D,V,DNA,CDR3
TRBJ2-3,many,.,TRBV15,TGTGCCACCAGCAGATCCGGACTGGGGGCTACGGATACGCAGTATTTT,CATSRSGLGATDTQYF
TRBJ2-7,.,TRBD1,TRBV2,TGTGCCAGCAGCCTGGGACAGGGTTACTACGAGCAGTACTTC,CASSLGQGYYEQYF
TRBJ2-1,.,.,TRBV18,TGTGCCAGCTCAGCCAGGGGTTCGGGTGAGCAGTTCTTC,CASSARGSGEQFF
TRBJ1-6,.,.,TRBV5-1,TGCGCCAGCAGCTTCCACAGGGACTCCTATAATTCACCCCTCCACTTT,CASSFHRDSYNSPLHF
TRBJ1-6,.,.,TRBV6-6,TGTGCCAGCAGTTACGGCGGGGTTATTAATTCACCCCTCCACTTT,CASSYGGVINSPLHF
TRBJ1-1,.,TRBD1,TRBV19,TGTGCCAGTAGTACACCGACAGGGGGCTTGAACACTGAAGCTTTCTTT,CASSTPTGGLNTEAFF
TRBJ1-2,.,TRBD1,TRBV29-1,TGCAGCGTTGTGGACAGGGATAGCGGCGGCTACACCTTC,CSVVDRDSGGYTF
TRBJ1-2,.,.,TRBV21-1,TGTGCCAGGTGGATCCTGACAGGGATCTATGGCTACACCTTC,CARWILTGIYGYTF
TRBJ1-5,.,.,TRBV4-2,TGTGCCAGCAGCCAAGAGACGAGCGTGGGGCCCCAGCATTTT,CASSQETSVGPQHF
TRBJ2-1,.,.,TRBV7-9,TGTGCCAGCAGCTTGCGAAACGGGAATGAGCAGTTCTTC,CASSLRNGNEQFF
TRBJ2-3,.,TRBD2,TRBV27,TGTGCCAGCAGCCCGGGACTAGCGGGGGTAGATACGCAGTATTTT,CASSPGLAGVDTQYF
TRBJ2-3,.,.,TRBV19,TGTGCCAGTAGTATCGCTGCGGGGCCTGATACGCAGTATTTT,CASSIAAGPDTQYF
TRBJ1-2,.,.,TRBV3-1/TRBV3-2,TGTGCCAGCAGCCAAGAGGCGGCACCGTATGGCTACACCTTC,CASSQEAAPYGYTF
TRBJ2-7,.,TRBD2,TRBV7-2,TGTGCCAGCAGCTTAGAACTAGCGGGGGACGAGCAGTACTTC,CASSLELAGDEQYF
TRBJ2-3,.,.,TRBV5-4,TGTGCCAGCAGCTTGGGGGCCGCTAGCGTGAATACGCAGTATTTT,CASSLGAASVNTQYF
TRBJ2-5,once,.,TRBV30,TGTGCCTGGAGCAGGGTAGCATACCAAGAGACCCAGTACTTC,CAWSRVAYQETQYF
TRBJ1-2,.,.,TRBV28,TGTGCCAGCAGTCCCCCAATCCCTATGGATGGCTACACCTTC,CASSPPIPMDGYTF
TRBJ2-2,.,.,TRBV10-3,TGTGCCATCAATTATTTCGGGGGTAATGGCGGGGAGCTGTTTTTT,CAINYFGGNGGELFF
TRBJ2-5,.,.,TRBV11-3,TGTGCCAGCAGCCCCGGGGCAGGGACTGAAACCCAGTACTTC,CASSPGAGTETQYF
TRBJ1-5,.,.,TRBV7-9,TGTGCCAGCAGCTTAGACAGTATGCATAGCAATCAGCCCCAGCATTTT,CASSLDSMHSNQPQHF
TRBJ1-5,few,.,TRBV5-5,TGTGCCAGCAGCCGGACAGATAATCAGCCCCAGCATTTT,CASSRTDNQPQHF
TRBJ2-7,.,TRBD1,TRBV5-1,TGCGCCAGCAGCCCCGGACAGGGGTTGTACGAGCAGTACTTC,CASSPGQGLYEQYF
TRBJ2-3,.,TRBD2,TRBV7-2,TGTGCCAGCAGCTGGCAGCGGGGGGGAACAGATACGCAGTATTTT,CASSWQRGGTDTQYF
TRBJ2-3,.,.,TRBV7-8,TGTGCCAGCAGCCTCGACGTTTTCGGGGATACGCAGTATTTT,CASSLDVFGDTQYF